This T cell receptor beta chain was retrieved from a study of metastatic and nonmetastatic thyroid tumors. Overall study: Repertoire comparison spanned blood and tumor or nodule tissue of malignant and benign thyroid patients. General study results and limits: Across blood and tumor, TCR beta diversity in malignant thyroid tumors was reportedly significantly higher than in benign nodules.

TCRdb re-processed the PCR reads through MiXCR. In the table there are around 30,000 clones, 15% to 20% of which are singletons. All patients reached thyroid surgery having received no treatment beforehand. This CDR3 comprises 14 residues. Germline CDR1 DFQATT, CDR2 SNEGSKA (reference sequence). On this clone: The target antigen is unknown. In this CDR3 the conserved last residue, phenylalanine or tryptophan, is missing, so a read error is likely. This sample includes further DNA sequences coding for the same CDR3.

This receptor was obtained from a female donor with papillary thyroid cancer or a benign thyroid nodule (not recorded which). Some clones in this sample may be carry-over from other donors' samples. Sequenced sample: blood. This rearrangement joins TRBV20-1 to TRBJ1-5; D perhaps matches TRBD1 (5 bases). The CDR3 coding sequence is TGCAGTGCTAGAGCCGGGGGGTTGGGTCAGCCACAGCATCTT. Amino acid sequence: CSARAGGLGQPQHL.